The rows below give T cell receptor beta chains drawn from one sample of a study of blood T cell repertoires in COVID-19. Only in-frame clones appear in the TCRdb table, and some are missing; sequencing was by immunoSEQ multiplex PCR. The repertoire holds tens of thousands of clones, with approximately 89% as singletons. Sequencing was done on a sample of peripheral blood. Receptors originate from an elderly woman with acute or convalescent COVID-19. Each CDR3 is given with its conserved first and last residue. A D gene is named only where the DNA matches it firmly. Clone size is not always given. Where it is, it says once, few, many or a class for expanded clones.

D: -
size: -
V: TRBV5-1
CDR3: CASSFRGYEETQYF

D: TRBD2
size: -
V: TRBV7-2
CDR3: CASTRGGAIAGELFF

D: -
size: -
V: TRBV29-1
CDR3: CSGYTDSRNTGELFF

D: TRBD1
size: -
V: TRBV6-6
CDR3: CASTGTGQGALYGYTF

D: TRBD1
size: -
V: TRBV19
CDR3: CASGQGGEAFF

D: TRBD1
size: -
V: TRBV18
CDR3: CASSPPGQQTDTQYF

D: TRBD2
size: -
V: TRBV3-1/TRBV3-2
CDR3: CASSPGGSGGAGGGNEQFF

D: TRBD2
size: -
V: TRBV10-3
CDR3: CAISISGGASDTQYF

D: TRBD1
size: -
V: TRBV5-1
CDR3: CASSSWTGLRDTEAFF

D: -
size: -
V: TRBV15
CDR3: CATSLQGNQPQHF

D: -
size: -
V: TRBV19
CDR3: CATAESSYNSPLHF

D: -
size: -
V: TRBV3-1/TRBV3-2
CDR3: CASSQGERSPLHF

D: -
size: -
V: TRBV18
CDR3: CASSPQPGNNQPQHF

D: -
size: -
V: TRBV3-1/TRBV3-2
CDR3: CASSQLWTENEQFF

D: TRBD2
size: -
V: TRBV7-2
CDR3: CASSLVLAGRTDTQYF

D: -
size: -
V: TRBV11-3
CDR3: CASSSSGYEQYF

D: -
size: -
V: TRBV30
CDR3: CAWSTRGTANEKLFF

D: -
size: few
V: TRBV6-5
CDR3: CASRIEASTEAFF

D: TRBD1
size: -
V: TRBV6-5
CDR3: CASSRIGQGGGYTF

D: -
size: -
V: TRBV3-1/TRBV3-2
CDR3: CASSQVTGSGNTIYF

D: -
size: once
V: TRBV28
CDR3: CASSSPSGYNQPQHF

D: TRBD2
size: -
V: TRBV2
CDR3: CASMGTSGGDKTQYF

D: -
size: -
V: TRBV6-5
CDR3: CASSYSRRNPYEQYF

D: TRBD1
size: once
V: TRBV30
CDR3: CAWGKGQGTEKLFF

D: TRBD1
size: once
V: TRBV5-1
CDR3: CASSLKDRANSPLHF

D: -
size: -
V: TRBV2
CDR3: CASSAGFVGGTEAFF

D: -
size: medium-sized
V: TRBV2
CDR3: CASKELNQPQHF

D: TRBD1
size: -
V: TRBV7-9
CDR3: CASSERQGKHSGETQYF

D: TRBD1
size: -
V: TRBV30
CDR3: CAWSPHRGTGYGYTF

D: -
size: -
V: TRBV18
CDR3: CASSPDSIMGDTQYF

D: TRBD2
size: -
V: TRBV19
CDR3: CASRGGLDAGELFF

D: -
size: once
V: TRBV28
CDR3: CASRRGRADRTTRAFF

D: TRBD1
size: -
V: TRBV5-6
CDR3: CASSPPMRQGNTEAFF

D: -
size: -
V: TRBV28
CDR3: CASSSPAGLTEAFF

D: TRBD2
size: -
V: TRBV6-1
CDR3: CASSEEVSGGDELF

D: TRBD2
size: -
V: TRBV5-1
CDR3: CASSLIRTSGGNNEQFF

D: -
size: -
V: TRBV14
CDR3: CASSHTAETQYF

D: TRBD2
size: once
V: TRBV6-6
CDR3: CASRASGGYNEQFF

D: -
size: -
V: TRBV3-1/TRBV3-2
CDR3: CASSQDRGLHF

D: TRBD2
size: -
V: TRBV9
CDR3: CASSVRAGIQETQYF

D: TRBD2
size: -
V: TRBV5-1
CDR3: CASSERLAGSTDTQYF

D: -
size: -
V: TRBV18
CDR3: CASSPPTGATDTQYF

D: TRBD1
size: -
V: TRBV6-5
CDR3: CASSSRDRGSYEQYF

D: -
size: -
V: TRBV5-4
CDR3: CASSLSRRGAGNEQFF

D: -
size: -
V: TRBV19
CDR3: CASSMGGGNSNQPQHF

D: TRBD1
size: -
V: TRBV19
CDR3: CASSSRTGEGDTQYF

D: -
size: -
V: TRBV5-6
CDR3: CASSLWQGQETQYF

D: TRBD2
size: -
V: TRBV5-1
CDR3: CASSGAGGRTDTQYF

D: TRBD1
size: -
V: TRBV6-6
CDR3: CATLRGQGAHYGYTF

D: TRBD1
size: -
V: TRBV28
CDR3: CASTWGTGGGGANVLTF

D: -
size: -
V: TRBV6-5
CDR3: CASSLSGDTQYF